This T cell receptor (beta chain) was sequenced for a study of T cells in Graves' hyperthyroidism and ophthalmopathy (dated by TCRdb to the late 2010s). In terms of the full investigation: Peripheral blood samples were taken at initial diagnosis, before any treatment was given. A discovery cohort of 95 to 100 patients, roughly 45 with Graves' ophthalmopathy and roughly 59 with stable Graves' hyperthyroidism, was used to find distinguishing TCR V-J signatures. An independent validation cohort of 18 to 20 hyperthyroidism patients and about 16 patients who later progressed to ophthalmopathy tested prospective prediction of ophthalmopathy. The approximately 100 discovery patients were randomly divided into training and test sets at a 7:3 ratio. The study also compared thyroid tissue and blood T-cell repertoires from more than five Graves' hyperthyroidism patients. Following sampling, methimazole starting at 30 mg daily was given to hyperthyroidism patients, and high-dose intravenous methylprednisolone was given to ophthalmopathy patients. According to the paper, TCR Vbeta CDR3 sequencing was carried out on around 140 peripheral blood samples, which came from fewer than 50 ophthalmopathy, about 75 hyperthyroidism and roughly 17 progressor patients.

The TCR beta CDR3 regions were amplified from RNA transcripts. For the first round of RT-PCR on the TCR CDR3, the HTBI primer set was used together with the Qiagen OneStep RT-PCR kit. A second multiplex PCR round built the libraries, followed by size selection and purification. The libraries were sequenced on an Illumina HiSeq2000 using paired-end 100 bp reads. The study's own analysis went as follows. SOAPnuke was used to process the raw data, removing reads that contained adapters or uncalled bases, had a mean Phred below 15, or lacked an exact match to the constant primer or identifier. COPE v1.2.5 was used to merge high-quality paired reads, and clonotypes were defined as unique nucleotide sequences. MiTCR v1.1 was used to align clonotypes to the IMGT TRBV, TRBD and TRBJ reference segments. The analysis was restricted to V-J combinations with a frequency above 0.0001, which together covered 98% to 99.2% of the repertoires. A TCS score was defined as the ratio between F50 (clonal expansion) and ExV (chaos), using BLOSUM62-based TCRdist between CDR3 peptides within each V-J. Welch's t-statistics and random forest reduced approximately 520 V-J features to roughly 13, which were used in a naive Bayes classifier (R e1071). Starting from the raw public reads, TCRdb applied fastp trimming at Q25, assembled clones with MiXCR and retained in-frame beta chains. All rows with the same CDR3 protein become a single entry with the most common DNA and genes. The authors' filters were not applied to this entry. The table for this sample lists roughly 300,000 distinct CDR3 sequences; approximately 13% of them were counted only once. The ten most abundant clones make up 20% to 25% of the sample.

A patient counted as having stable Graves' hyperthyroidism if no progression to ophthalmopathy occurred over 18 months of follow-up. Hyperthyroidism patients were aged 18 to 65 years and newly diagnosed, with disease duration of less than 2 months. Any patient with an uncontrolled infection, another autoimmune disease, pregnancy or lactation was excluded. Clinical symptoms, serum thyroxine and TRAb, thyroid ultrasound, and orbital computed tomography formed the basis for the diagnoses. Ficoll-Paque density gradient centrifugation was used to isolate PBMCs from around 10 ml of fresh peripheral blood. Total RNA was extracted using Trizol reagent, and RNA quality was assessed on an Agilent 2100 Bioanalyzer. Taken from the germline V gene (reference sequence), the CDR1 and CDR2 loops are LNHDA and SQIVND. Trimming removed 5 bases from V and 1 base from J, leaving 15 bases between the germline ends. The CDR3 runs 16 amino acids, cysteine and phenylalanine included. Only the CDR3 portion is preserved as DNA: 48 bases, with reading frame beginning at the first base.

As to this clonotype: The target of this receptor is not known. It has no much larger one-base neighbor in the sample; base qualities were not kept.

Points the paper makes about the study in general: No statistical method was used to set the sample size in advance, and investigators knew the group allocation. During validation, the model predicted progression to ophthalmopathy a median of around six months ahead of onset, with roughly 65% sensitivity and roughly 75% specificity. A model built on a 13 V-J signature distinguished ophthalmopathy from stable hyperthyroidism, reaching around 87% sensitivity and around 81% specificity in cross-validation and 80%/75% in testing. Most expanded thyroid clonotypes (frequency above 0.001) were also detected in blood, a finding suggesting that blood repertoires may reflect thyroid immune responses.

Material for sequencing was blood. The rearrangement combines TRBV19 with TRBJ2-1; the D region possibly corresponds to TRBD1 (5 bases align). The sequence was obtained from a woman younger than 45 with Graves' hyperthyroidism. In nucleotide form, the sequence is TGTGCCAGTAGTCCTATACAGGATCGATCCTACAATGAGCAGTTCTTC. This translates into CASSPIQDRSYNEQFF.